This entry lists 30 T cell receptor beta chains sequenced from one sample in a study of shared clonotypes between healthy human individuals. TCRdb keeps only in-frame clones here, not all; method: immunoSEQ multiplex PCR. The sample lists about 2,500,000 clones, approximately 92% seen once, with more than 0.12% in the top ten. The sequenced sample was naive CD4+ T cells sorted from blood. Noted subset: CD45RA+ positively selected. The receptors originated from a man aged 18-30 years in good health.

The chain is built from TRBV9 and TRBJ2-2, with D possibly TRBD2 on 5 matching bases. The V end was cut by 0 bases, the J end by 2 bases, with 14 bases between. The CDR3 contains 17 residues. Looked up from germline, CDR1 is SGDLS and CDR2 is YYNGEE. CDR3 in amino acids: CASSVGRGSSNTGELFF. In DNA, the CDR3 is TGTGCCAGCAGCGTAGGTCGGGGTAGCAGTAACACCGGGGAGCTGTTTTTT. Full variable domain (missing parts from reference TRBV9 and TRBJ2-2): DSGVTQTPKHLITATGQRVTLRCSPRSGDLSVYWYQQSLDQGLQFLIQYYNGEERAKGNILERFSAQQFPDLHSELNLSSLELGDSALYFCASSVGRGSSNTGELFFGEGSRLTVL.

This chain links TRBV11-2 with TRBJ2-4, with D hard to call. The CDR3 consists of 15 residues. Germline CDR1 SGHAT, CDR2 FQNNGV. Deletions cut 4 bases from V and 6 bases from J, with 16 bases between. CDR3 sequence (DNA): TGTGCCAGCAGCTCCCCGCCAGGAACGGTAAACATTCAGTACTTC. Amino acid sequence: CASSSPPGTVNIQYF.

The chain joins TRBV11-2 to TRBJ1-2; no reliable D call. Trimming took off 1 base at V and 5 bases at J, with 8 bases between the two ends. Germline loops: CDR1 SGHAT, CDR2 FQNNGV. CDR3 length equals 13 residues. The CDR3 region has the DNA TGTGCCAGCAGCTTAGGGGGTGCGTATGGCTACACCTTC. Translated: CASSLGGAYGYTF.

This clone was recorded many times. V and J are TRBV11-2 and TRBJ1-1; D may be TRBD1 (5 bases). The CDR3 sequence is 13 residues long. V was clipped by 0 bases and J by 11 bases, with 13 bases between them. Germline CDR1 and CDR2: SGHAT and FQNNGV. CDR3 amino acids: CASSLDLTGAAFF. CDR3 nucleotide sequence: TGTGCCAGCAGCTTAGATCTTACAGGCGCTGCTTTCTTT.

J is TRBJ1-1 and V is TRBV5-1; the D gene is possibly TRBD1 (6 bases). CDR1 is SGHRS and CDR2 is YFSETQ in the germline V gene. With 1 base removed from V and 4 bases from J, the gap between germline ends came to 17 bases. The CDR3 runs to 16 residues. The CDR3 sequence is CASSLLQGGMGTEAFF. The CDR3 nucleotides are TGCGCCAGCAGCTTGTTACAGGGAGGTATGGGCACTGAAGCTTTCTTT.

V is TRBV30 and J is TRBJ2-2; D is unresolved. The V gene's germline CDR1 is GTSNPN and CDR2 SVGIG (reference sequence). The CDR3 is 15 amino acids. Trimming pared 1 base from V and 2 bases from J, leaving 11 bases between. The CDR3 nucleotides are TGTGCCTGGAGTGCCATGAGCGTTAACACCGGGGAGCTGTTTTTT. Protein product: CAWSAMSVNTGELFF.

Concerning this clone itself: The junction and the germline gene differ at one end; a read error may be behind it. The V gene is TRBV7-7, the J gene TRBJ2-7; no clear D. Germline V gene sequence: CDR1 SSHAT, CDR2 FNYEAQ (reference sequence). CDR3 length: 16 amino acids. CDR3 bases: TGTGCTAGCAGCTGGATCAGACGGCGAAGAGCCTACGAGCAGTACTTC. It yields the protein CASSWIRRRRAYEQYF.

V is TRBV18 and J is TRBJ2-1; D not certain. Germline CDR1 reads KGHSH; CDR2 reads LQKENI. V shed 4 bases and J shed 5 bases, with 6 bases lying between them. This CDR3 has 12 residues. CDR3 coding DNA: TGTGCCAGCTCACAGGGAAACAATGAGCAGTTCTTC. It encodes CASSQGNNEQFF.

With respect to this clone: The same CDR3 is also encoded by other DNA sequences in this sample. V and J are TRBV5-1 and TRBJ2-2; D call uncertain. The germline V gene encodes CDR1 SGHRS and CDR2 YFSETQ. V was shortened by 0 bases and J by 2 bases, with 5 bases between the two germline ends. The CDR3 runs 14 residues. CDR3 region: CASSLGENTGELFF. In DNA form, the CDR3 reads TGCGCCAGCAGCTTGGGAGAAAACACCGGGGAGCTGTTTTTT.

This chain uses TRBV5-1 with TRBJ2-5; 7 bases map to TRBD1. The CDR3 contains 15 residues. The V gene end was trimmed by 4 bases and the J gene end by 2 bases; junction bases not matched to a gene: 8. Germline V gene sequence: CDR1 SGHRS, CDR2 YFSETQ. This CDR3 is CASSQIPGQQETQYF. The DNA of the CDR3 is TGCGCCAGCAGCCAGATACCGGGACAGCAAGAGACCCAGTACTTC.

The table lists this clone with a count of one. The rearrangement links TRBV7-8 to TRBJ2-7; D is possibly TRBD1 (6 bases). The germline gives CDR1 SGHVS, CDR2 FQNEAQ. The V gene lost 3 bases and the J gene lost 6 bases, with 15 bases spanning the gap. There are 14 residues in the CDR3. Here the CDR3 reads CASSFTGNVGEQYF. For the CDR3, the DNA is TGTGCCAGCAGCTTTACAGGGAACGTGGGCGAGCAGTACTTC. The full variable domain, rest sourced from reference TRBV7-8 and TRBJ2-7, is GAGVSQSPRYKVAKRGQDVALRCDPISGHVSLFWYQQALGQGPEFLTYFQNEAQLDKSGLPSDRFFAERPEGSVSTLKIQRTQQEDSAVYLCASSFTGNVGEQYFGPGTRLTVT.

The chain has TRBV5-1 and TRBJ2-1; no firm D call. Trimming removed 5 bases at V and 0 bases at J, with 9 bases between. Germline V lookup: CDR1 SGHRS, CDR2 YFSETQ. This CDR3 comprises 14 residues. CDR3 loop: CASSVNPSYNEQFF. The CDR3 bases are TGCGCCAGCAGTGTAAATCCCTCCTACAATGAGCAGTTCTTC.

J is TRBJ1-6 and V is TRBV5-8; D gene unclear. Trimming left V 3 bases short and J 4 bases short, with 20 bases between. CDR1 is SGHTS and CDR2 is YDEGEE in the germline V gene. This CDR3 has 18 residues. The CDR3 sequence: CASSSQNGVVGYNSPLHF. In DNA, the CDR3 is TGTGCCAGCAGCTCCCAAAACGGTGTAGTCGGTTATAATTCACCCCTCCACTTT.

This chain uses TRBV7-8 with TRBJ2-1; no clear D gene. Trimming took 1 base from V and 1 from J, leaving 8 bases between them. CDR1 is SGHVS, CDR2 FQNEAQ, per germline. The CDR3 is 15 amino acids. Here the CDR3 reads CASSLGGGSYNEQFF. DNA of the CDR3: TGTGCCAGCAGCTTAGGGGGTGGGTCCTACAATGAGCAGTTCTTC. Using reference TRBV7-8 and TRBJ2-1 for the parts outside the CDR3, the full variable domain is GAGVSQSPRYKVAKRGQDVALRCDPISGHVSLFWYQQALGQGPEFLTYFQNEAQLDKSGLPSDRFFAERPEGSVSTLKIQRTQQEDSAVYLCASSLGGGSYNEQFFGPGTRLTVL.

The rearrangement uses TRBV7-9 and TRBJ2-7; possibly TRBD1 or TRBD2 for D (5 bases each). V was trimmed by 3 bases and J by 1 base, leaving 7 bases between them. This CDR3 spans 13 amino acids. Germline CDR1 and CDR2: SEHNR and FQNEAQ (reference sequence). The CDR3 reads CASSFEGSYEQYF. DNA of the CDR3: TGTGCCAGCAGCTTCGAGGGGTCCTACGAGCAGTACTTC.

This clone was counted a single time. At the DNA level, this CDR3 is encoded by other sequences in the same sample as well. The chain uses TRBV18 and TRBJ2-5, with D tentatively TRBD1 (6 bases). V was cut by 6 bases and J by 2 bases, with 13 bases left in between. The CDR3 is 14 amino acids. Germline V gene data show CDR1 as KGHSH and CDR2 as LQKENI. The CDR3: CASSPGTPQETQYF. The CDR3 DNA reads as TGTGCCAGCTCCCCCGGGACACCACAAGAGACCCAGTACTTC.

V is TRBV10-1 and J is TRBJ2-7; D might be TRBD1 (6 bases). The CDR3 runs to 15 residues. Germline CDR1 and CDR2: WNHNN and SYGVQD (reference sequence). V shed 2 bases and J shed 3 bases, with 14 bases lying between them. DNA of the CDR3: TGCGCCAGCAGTGAGGTGCAGGGGATGGGCTACGAGCAGTACTTC. Its protein is CASSEVQGMGYEQYF.

The gene calls are TRBV9 and TRBJ1-4; D call uncertain. V lost 0 bases and J lost 4, with 13 bases in between. Germline values: CDR1 SGDLS, CDR2 YYNGEE. The CDR3 covers 16 residues. CDR3 nucleotide sequence: TGTGCCAGCAGCGTAGCTCCAGCAGGATATAATGAAAAACTGTTTTTT. Translated, it gives CASSVAPAGYNEKLFF. Together with reference TRBV9 and TRBJ1-4, the CDR3 gives the full variable domain: DSGVTQTPKHLITATGQRVTLRCSPRSGDLSVYWYQQSLDQGLQFLIQYYNGEERAKGNILERFSAQQFPDLHSELNLSSLELGDSALYFCASSVAPAGYNEKLFFGSGTQLSVL.

V is TRBV5-1 and J is TRBJ1-6; no clear D gene. CDR3 size: 13 residues. V was cut by 0 bases and J by 8 bases, with 6 bases left in between. Germline CDR1 is SGHRS and CDR2 is YFSETQ. The CDR3 coding sequence is TGCGCCAGCAGCTTGGGTTCCGATTCACCCCTCCACTTT. It specifies CASSLGSDSPLHF.

The sample holds one count of this clone. J is TRBJ1-5 and V is TRBV10-3, with a possible D match to TRBD1 (6 bases). Germline assignment: CDR1 ENHRY and CDR2 SYGVKD. This CDR3 comprises 16 residues. V lost 2 bases to trimming and J lost 2 bases, with 13 bases between them. CDR3 residues: CAISERGQSGNQPQHF. The CDR3 region has the DNA TGTGCCATCAGTGAGCGGGGGCAGTCCGGCAATCAGCCCCAGCATTTT.

This chain connects TRBV11-2 to TRBJ2-7, with TRBD2 matching over 14 bases. This CDR3 has 14 residues. V gave up 8 bases and J gave up 2 bases; unmatched junction bases: 2. Germline V gene data show CDR1 as SGHAT and CDR2 as FQNNGV. The CDR3 sequence: CASQGLAGAYEQYF. The CDR3 coding sequence is TGTGCCAGCCAGGGACTAGCGGGAGCCTACGAGCAGTACTTC.

The CDR3 DNA sequence: TGCAGCGTTGCCTCCATATCGGGGGGACCGTCCTACAATGAGCAGTTCTTC. It codes for CSVASISGGPSYNEQFF. This chain uses TRBV29-1 with TRBJ2-1; 7 nucleotides line up with TRBD2. CDR3 length equals 17 residues. Trimming cost V 4 bases and J 1 base; bases outside gene matches: 13. The germline CDR1 and CDR2 sequences are SQVTM and ANQGSEA.

The chain combines TRBV5-1 with TRBJ2-1; 10 nucleotides line up with TRBD2. The CDR3 length is 15 residues. Germline V CDR1 and CDR2: SGHRS, YFSETQ. With 3 bases clipped from V and 4 bases from J, the junction kept 4 bases outside the gene matches. The CDR3 loop reads CASSSLAGTYNEQFF. CDR3 coding DNA: TGCGCCAGCAGCTCACTAGCGGGAACTTACAATGAGCAGTTCTTC.

The V and J genes are TRBV6-5 and TRBJ2-7; the D gene is possibly TRBD1 (6 bases). Germline V gene data show CDR1 as MNHEY and CDR2 as SVGAGI. Trimming left V 7 bases short and J 3 bases short, with 16 bases between. The CDR3 consists of 14 residues. As DNA, the CDR3 is TGTGCCAGCAAATGGGCCACAGGGAACTACGAGCAGTACTTC. Translated: CASKWATGNYEQYF.

The chain is built from TRBV6-1 and TRBJ1-6; D uncertain. The V and J ends lost 6 bases and 9 bases respectively, with 9 bases between them. CDR3 length equals 12 residues. Germline V gene data show CDR1 as MNHNS and CDR2 as SASEGT. The CDR3 protein is CASSAGSSPLHF. The CDR3, as DNA: TGTGCCAGCAGCGCTGGGAGTTCACCCCTCCACTTT.

The genes are TRBV7-9 and TRBJ2-5; D is undetermined. V was trimmed by 5 bases and J by 2 bases, leaving 18 bases between them. The CDR3 loop spans 16 amino acids. Germline V lookup: CDR1 SEHNR, CDR2 FQNEAQ (reference sequence). DNA for the CDR3: TGTGCCAGCAGCCGGCGACTGGATATAGGGCAAGAGACCCAGTACTTC. This sequence encodes CASSRRLDIGQETQYF.

The table lists this clone with a count of one. The V and J genes are TRBV5-1 and TRBJ2-7; 14 bases are shared with TRBD2. Germline V gene lookup returns CDR1 SGHRS and CDR2 YFSETQ. The CDR3 has 16 residues. The J segment lost 2 bases and the V segment lost 4 bases, leaving 5 bases of the junction unmatched. The CDR3 protein is CASSPGTSGSAYEQYF. The CDR3 DNA sequence: TGCGCCAGCAGCCCAGGGACTAGCGGGAGTGCCTACGAGCAGTACTTC.

The chain carries TRBV9 and TRBJ2-3, with a weak D call TRBD1 (5 bases). Trimming pared 4 bases from V and 7 bases from J, leaving 22 bases between. Looked up from germline, CDR1 is SGDLS and CDR2 is YYNGEE. The CDR3 has 16 residues. This CDR3 reads CASSSPRAGQRNTQYF. The CDR3 nucleotides are TGTGCCAGCAGCTCACCTAGGGCCGGACAACGGAATACGCAGTATTTT.

The chain joins TRBV6-1 to TRBJ1-5; a weak D match, TRBD1 (5 bases). CDR3 length: 18 amino acids. CDR1 is MNHNS, CDR2 SASEGT, per germline. Trimming left V 2 bases short and J 0 bases short, with 17 bases between. The CDR3 region has the DNA TGTGCCAGCAGTGAAAGAGGGGCGCTCCCGTATAGCAATCAGCCCCAGCATTTT. As protein: CASSERGALPYSNQPQHF.

A word on this clone: This CDR3 is also generated by other DNA sequences in the sample. This chain links TRBV5-1 with TRBJ1-1; D is ambiguous. Trimming removed 4 bases at V and 1 base at J, with 11 bases between. The CDR3 length is 14 residues. CDR1 and CDR2 from the germline V gene are SGHRS and YFSETQ. DNA of the CDR3: TGCGCCAGCAGCCTGACGACTGGGAACACTGAAGCTTTCTTT. It translates to CASSLTTGNTEAFF. The full variable domain, completed using reference TRBV5-1 and TRBJ1-1, is KAGVTQTPRYLIKTRGQQVTLSCSPISGHRSVSWYQQTPGQGLQFLFEYFSETQRNKGNFPGRFSGRQFSNSRSEMNVSTLELGDSALYLCASSLTTGNTEAFFGQGTRLTVV.